What follows are 23 T cell receptor beta chains derived from one specimen sequenced in a study. A single record per CDR3 protein comes from TCRdb applying MiXCR to the 5' RACE reads. The sample has some 13,000 distinct CDR3 sequences; 20% to 30% are singletons. Sequencing was done on a sample of naive CD4+ T cells sorted from blood. Sample subset: naive CD4+ T cells, CD4+CD45RA+CD25-. The origin of the receptors is a female donor with breast cancer.

Within the sample, this clonotype is medium-sized (0.01 to 0.1%). V gene TRBV20-1 combines with J gene TRBJ2-5; 11 nucleotides line up with TRBD2. J gave up 4 bases and V 4 bases, and 8 bases lay outside the gene matches. Germline CDR1 and CDR2: DFQATT and SNEGSKA (reference sequence). This CDR3 is 15 amino acids long. For the CDR3, the DNA is TGCAGTGCTAACCCCACCCTAGCGGGAGGAGAGACCCAGTACTTC. This encodes CSANPTLAGGETQYF.

By sample share, this clonotype is medium-sized. V gene TRBV12-3 or TRBV12-4 combines with J gene TRBJ2-1; no clear D gene. V dropped 5 bases and J dropped 5 bases, with 10 bases sitting between them. The length of the CDR3 is 13 residues. The CDR3 spells CASSPQANNEQFF. The CDR3 DNA follows: TGTGCCAGCAGTCCTCAGGCCAACAATGAGCAGTTCTTC.

This clonotype was seen only a few times. This rearrangement joins TRBV29-1 to TRBJ1-1; tentative D call: TRBD1 (5 bases). CDR1 is SQVTM and CDR2 is ANQGSEA in the germline V gene. The V and J ends lost 1 base and 6 bases respectively, with 15 bases between them. The CDR3 contains 14 residues. CDR3 DNA: TGCAGCGTTGAAGGGGACCTCGAACGATCTGAAGCTTTCTTT. It translates to CSVEGDLERSEAFF.

The V and J genes are TRBV7-2 and TRBJ2-3, with D unclear. The CDR3 totals 15 residues. Between the trimmed V and J ends, which lost 3 bases and 8 bases, there was a span of 18 bases. Germline loops: CDR1 SGHTA, CDR2 FQGNSA. The CDR3 loop reads CASSLSTVDTVTQYF. In DNA form, the CDR3 reads TGTGCCAGCAGCTTGTCGACGGTTGACACCGTTACGCAGTATTTT.

This clonotype counts as medium-sized. The rearrangement uses TRBV5-1 and TRBJ2-1; D is possibly TRBD2 (5 bases). Looked up from germline, CDR1 is SGHRS and CDR2 is YFSETQ. This CDR3 contains 15 residues. V gave up 2 bases and J gave up 4 bases, with 13 bases separating them. CDR3 protein: CASSLIPRGYNEQFF. DNA of the CDR3: TGCGCCAGCAGCTTAATACCCCGCGGGTACAATGAGCAGTTCTTC. Filled out from reference TRBV5-1 and TRBJ2-1, the complete variable domain reads KAGVTQTPRYLIKTRGQQVTLSCSPISGHRSVSWYQQTPGQGLQFLFEYFSETQRNKGNFPGRFSGRQFSNSRSEMNVSTLELGDSALYLCASSLIPRGYNEQFFGPGTRLTVL.

By sample fraction, this clonotype is medium-sized (0.01 to 0.1%). The gene calls are TRBV5-1 and TRBJ2-3, with D perhaps matching TRBD1 (6 bases). Germline V gene lookup returns CDR1 SGHRS and CDR2 YFSETQ. This CDR3 comprises 14 residues. The V gene lost 7 bases and the J gene lost 1 base, with 13 bases spanning the gap. The CDR3 protein is CASGSRGGTDTQYF. The CDR3 DNA sequence: TGCGCCAGCGGGAGCAGGGGCGGCACAGATACGCAGTATTTT.

This clonotype was recorded at least ten times. The V gene is TRBV27, the J gene TRBJ1-2; TRBD1 matches at 8 bases. CDR1 is MNHEY, CDR2 SMNVEV, per germline (reference sequence). The length of the CDR3 is 14 residues. Trimming at V came to 6 bases and at J to 4 bases, leaving 7 bases not matched to a gene. The CDR3 reads CASRRTGSSYGYTF. CDR3 sequence (DNA): TGTGCCAGCAGGCGGACAGGGTCTAGCTATGGCTACACCTTC.

The sample holds many counts of this clonotype. The rearrangement joins TRBV3-1 to TRBJ1-1; D is unclear. The CDR3 loop spans 13 amino acids. The germline V and J ends were trimmed by 5 bases and 1 base, with 8 bases remaining between them. CDR1 is LGHDT, CDR2 YNNKEL, per germline (reference sequence). Here the CDR3 reads CASSFRQNTEAFF. CDR3 nucleotides: TGTGCCAGCAGCTTCCGACAGAACACTGAAGCTTTCTTT.

V gene TRBV4-1 combines with J gene TRBJ2-1, with no clear D. CDR3 length: 12 residues. Germline loops: CDR1 MGHRA, CDR2 YSYEKL. Trimming cost V 7 bases and J 7 bases, with 11 bases left between them. CDR3 amino acids: CASIQNKNEQFF. As DNA, the CDR3 is TGCGCCAGCATCCAGAATAAAAATGAGCAGTTCTTC.

This clonotype was counted only a few times. The chain combines TRBV4-1 with TRBJ2-1; TRBD2 matches at 7 bases. The CDR3 is made up of 15 amino acids. With V trimmed by 4 bases and J by 2 bases, 5 bases remained unmatched. Germline values: CDR1 MGHRA, CDR2 YSYEKL. The CDR3 protein is CASSRGEGPYNEQFF. CDR3 DNA sequence: TGCGCCAGCAGCCGTGGGGAGGGCCCCTACAATGAGCAGTTCTTC.

This clonotype was detected a few times. This chain links TRBV20-1 with TRBJ1-3; D is uncertain. The CDR3 covers 14 residues. V was clipped by 5 bases and J by 1 base, with 12 bases between them. From germline, CDR1 is DFQATT and CDR2 SNEGSKA (reference sequence). The CDR3 DNA reads as TGCAGTGCTGATGGGGAGGGTTCTGGAAACACCATATATTTT. This codes for CSADGEGSGNTIYF.

This clonotype was picked up many times. This rearrangement joins TRBV5-1 to TRBJ2-5, with TRBD2 matching 10 bases. After removal of 3 bases from V and 4 bases from J, the junction contained 12 bases not matched to a gene. The CDR3 runs 17 residues. Germline lookup yields CDR1 SGHRS and CDR2 YFSETQ. The CDR3 loop reads CASSYSGTSGEGETQYF. CDR3 bases: TGCGCCAGCAGCTATAGCGGCACTAGCGGGGAGGGAGAGACCCAGTACTTC.

This clonotype is judged medium-sized. The rearrangement links TRBV10-2 to TRBJ2-7, with 10 bases identical to TRBD2. CDR3 length equals 14 residues. Germline V gene data show CDR1 as WSHSY and CDR2 as SAAADI. J lost 3 bases, V lost 6 bases, and 5 bases had no gene match. Written as DNA, the CDR3 is TGCGCCAGCAGGGCTAGCGGGGGTCTCTACGAGCAGTACTTC. Protein: CASRASGGLYEQYF.

The chain is built from TRBV12-3 or TRBV12-4 and TRBJ1-4; D unclear. V was cut by 2 bases and J by 10 bases, with 5 bases left in between. The CDR3 extends over 11 amino acids. CDR3 region: CASSLRGKLFF. CDR3 bases: TGTGCCAGCAGTTTAAGAGGAAAACTGTTTTTT.

A note on this clonotype: A clone one base away is much larger, so this may be a read error. The chain couples TRBV2 to TRBJ2-3; D remains ambiguous. V was shortened by 6 bases and J by 5 bases, with 15 bases between the two germline ends. CDR1 is SNHLY and CDR2 is FYNNEI in the germline V gene. The CDR3 loop spans 14 amino acids. In DNA, the CDR3 is TGTGCCAGCAGAGTGTTCCTAAGACAAGATACGCAGTATTTT. Protein product: CASRVFLRQDTQYF.

This clonotype is termed medium-sized. This chain connects TRBV7-9 to TRBJ1-2; 7 bases match TRBD1. Germline values: CDR1 SEHNR, CDR2 FQNEAQ (reference sequence). Germline trimming cut 5 bases from V and 10 bases from J; bases unmatched to any gene: 7. The CDR3 has 12 residues. DNA of the CDR3: TGTGCCAGCAGCCTCGACAGGGTCGACTACACCTTC. Its translation is CASSLDRVDYTF.

This clonotype was observed at least ten times. The V gene is TRBV20-1, the J gene TRBJ2-4, with D hard to call. Germline CDR1 is DFQATT and CDR2 is SNEGSKA (reference sequence). V shed 2 bases and J shed 1 base, with 9 bases lying between them. The CDR3 extends over 14 amino acids. The CDR3 bases are TGCAGTGCTAGAAAGGACGGGGCCAAAAACATTCAGTACTTC. Translation gives CSARKDGAKNIQYF.

This clonotype was seen many times. The V and J genes are TRBV6-6 and TRBJ2-7; D remains ambiguous. The CDR3 length is 11 residues. Trimming stripped 2 bases from V and 10 bases from J, with 9 bases between. CDR1 MNHNY and CDR2 SVGAGI come from the germline V gene (reference sequence). For the CDR3, the DNA is TGTGCCAGCAGTTACGACACGCAACAGTACTTC. This encodes CASSYDTQQYF.

By share, this clonotype counts as medium-sized. The chain has TRBV5-1 and TRBJ2-1, with D hard to call. Trimming took off 0 bases at V and 3 bases at J, with 7 bases between the two ends. CDR1 and CDR2 (germline): SGHRS, YFSETQ. The CDR3 length is 14 residues. The CDR3 DNA reads TGCGCCAGCAGCTTGGACCCTGACTACAATGAGCAGTTCTTC. This sequence encodes CASSLDPDYNEQFF.

In its sample, this clonotype was seen many times. This chain joins TRBV27 and TRBJ1-2; D gene uncertain. This CDR3 has 15 residues. V lost 3 bases, J lost 5 bases, and 16 bases lay in between. Germline V lookup: CDR1 MNHEY, CDR2 SMNVEV (reference sequence). CDR3 residues: CASSFIPLTGYGYTF. The CDR3 nucleotides read TGTGCCAGCAGTTTCATCCCTCTGACTGGGTATGGCTACACCTTC.

A word on this clonotype: Lacking the conserved final phenylalanine or tryptophan, this CDR3 likely reflects a read error. The DNA is omitted, as the CDR3 cannot be located on it reliably, and the CDR3 follows TCRdb's listing. The chain employs TRBV20-1 and TRBJ2-1; TRBD1, the table's D call, lacks a check against the DNA. Looked up from germline, CDR1 is DFQATT and CDR2 is SNEGSKA (reference sequence). A total of 15 residues make up the CDR3, ends included. CDR3 in amino acids: CSARFRDRDSNEQSL.

This clonotype was detected only a few times. The chain couples TRBV7-2 to TRBJ1-2, with TRBD1 as a possible D gene (6 bases). Germline CDR1 is SGHTA and CDR2 is FQGNSA. The CDR3 runs 15 residues. V lost 1 base, J lost 1 base, and 10 bases lay in between. CDR3 amino acids: CASSLDQGINYGYTF. CDR3 sequence (DNA): TGTGCCAGCAGCTTAGACCAGGGGATTAACTATGGCTACACCTTC.

V is TRBV12-3 or TRBV12-4 and J is TRBJ1-1; 12 bases map to TRBD1. Trimming at V came to 6 bases and at J to 4 bases, leaving 9 bases not matched to a gene. The CDR3 loop spans 16 amino acids. The CDR3: CASSPGWDRGLTEAFF. CDR3 bases: TGTGCCAGCAGCCCCGGGTGGGACAGGGGGCTCACTGAAGCTTTCTTT.